The source of this T cell receptor (beta chain) is a study of blood T cell repertoires in COVID-19. This clone was counted a single time. TCRdb's copy holds only in-frame clones and misses some; the assay was immunoSEQ multiplex PCR. The sample gives approximately 200,000 clones, about 81% of which show up once; about 9.3% is in the top ten. The CDR3 is 14 amino acids. Germline V gives CDR1 MDHEN, CDR2 SYDVKM. Trimming cost V 3 bases and J 10 bases; bases outside gene matches: 6. The chain joins TRBV28 to TRBJ1-6; TRBD1 matches 7 bases. Sequenced input: PBMCs or T cells enriched from blood (not recorded which). The clonotype originates from a man aged 35 to 55 who had recovered from COVID-19. The CDR3, as DNA: TGTGCCAGCAGTTTGACAGGGCTCGACTCACCCCTCCACTTT. Translating it yields CASSLTGLDSPLHF.